This T cell receptor beta chain emerged from a study of CD8+ T cells in alopecia areata. Study-wide context: Those treated were given oral tofacitinib at 5 to 10 mg twice daily. The protocol delivered tofacitinib for 6 to 18 months, then withdrew it for 6 months.

Germline V CDR1 and CDR2: SQVTM, ANQGSEA. The CDR3 length is 13 residues. V was cut by 1 base and J by 7 bases, with 11 bases left in between. As concerns this clone: The antigen is not known.

Study-wide points: TCR sharing across patients was less clear than in mice, possibly HLA-related.

Extracted RNA was reverse transcribed, and the resulting cDNA served as sequencing template. Assay: immunoSEQ multiplex PCR; the TCRdb copy retains only in-frame clones and omits some. Altogether over 110,000 clones are present, around 51% being singletons, with the ten largest covering approximately 0.99%. This sequence was found in a human donor with alopecia areata. Sample: CD4+ T cells sorted from blood, taken at week 0. The chain uses TRBV29-1 and TRBJ2-4; D is perhaps TRBD1 or TRBD2 (5 bases each). CDR3 sequence reads: CSVEVGGLNIQYF. For the CDR3, the DNA is TGCAGCGTTGAAGTTGGGGGATTGAACATTCAGTACTTC.